This T cell receptor beta chain was captured in a study of cytomegalovirus exposure and HLA in healthy donors. Study context: An earlier analysis identified 117 million unique TCR beta sequences in approximately 170 million T cells.

13 Jbeta primers and 60 Vbeta primers were used for the PCR. Sequenced by immunoSEQ multiplex PCR; TCRdb stores in-frame clones only, minus some. The sample includes around 100,000 clones, approximately 68% seen only once; the top ten take 4.8%. Broader study findings: Versus the 666-donor mean, an Asian-associated ancestry cluster reportedly showed fewer N-insertions in a later analysis. TCR beta sequences reportedly predicted most subjects' HLA-A and HLA-B alleles accurately.

This CDR3 is 15 amino acids long. With 3 bases removed from V and 5 bases from J, the gap between germline ends came to 14 bases. Germline V gives CDR1 MDHEN, CDR2 SYDVKM. This clone turned up a few times. Its antigen is undetermined. At sampling all donors were nominally healthy, likely with unrecorded immune exposures. The chain carries TRBV28 and TRBJ1-5; D not resolved. Sequenced input: PBMCs. This receptor was taken from a young woman in good health and CMV-seropositive. CDR3 region: CASSFGLGEYQPQHF. The CDR3 DNA reads as TGTGCCAGCAGTTTTGGTCTCGGGGAATATCAGCCCCAGCATTTT.